The 6 T cell receptor beta chains below were found in one sample sequenced in a study of neoadjuvant nivolumab and ipilimumab in lung cancer. Method: immunoSEQ multiplex PCR; TCRdb's copy keeps in-frame clones and lacks some. The sample lists about 16,000 clones; about 72% were seen once. The specimen was tumor tissue, collected after neoadjuvant nivolumab, alone or with ipilimumab, at or shortly before surgery. All receptors derive from an adult with non-small cell lung cancer.

This chain uses TRBV5-1 with TRBJ1-5; 8 bases are shared with TRBD1. Trimming at V came to 3 bases and at J to 4 bases, leaving 12 bases not matched to a gene. The germline CDR1 and CDR2 sequences are SGHRS and YFSETQ. CDR3 length: 17 residues. The CDR3 region is CASSYRSDRGENQPQHF. In DNA form, the CDR3 reads TGCGCCAGCAGCTACCGAAGCGACAGGGGCGAAAATCAGCCCCAGCATTTT.

The chain joins TRBV10-2 to TRBJ1-4, with D unresolved. CDR1 WSHSY and CDR2 SAAADI come from the germline V gene. The CDR3 runs 16 residues. V shed 2 bases and J shed 3 bases, with 13 bases lying between them. CDR3 in amino acids: CASSENVLGSNEKLFF. As DNA, the CDR3 is TGCGCCAGCAGTGAGAATGTTTTGGGCTCTAATGAAAAACTGTTTTTT.

The chain recombines TRBV5-6 with TRBJ1-6, with D uncertain. The length of the CDR3 is 17 residues. Trimming took 3 bases from V and 0 from J, leaving 13 bases between them. Germline CDR1 reads SGHDT; CDR2 reads YYEEEE. The CDR3 loop reads CASSSRAVFSYNSPLHF. CDR3 in DNA: TGTGCCAGCAGCTCCCGGGCCGTATTCTCCTATAATTCACCCCTCCACTTT.

The chain is built from TRBV27 and TRBJ2-7; D not resolved. Germline V gene lookup returns CDR1 MNHEY and CDR2 SMNVEV (reference sequence). The CDR3 length is 16 residues. Trimming removed 5 bases from V and 2 bases from J, with 19 bases in between. CDR3 amino acids: CASSKDAGRRPYEQYF. The CDR3 bases are TGTGCCAGCAGTAAAGACGCAGGTCGACGACCCTACGAGCAGTACTTC.

Sample share makes this clone medium-sized. This chain joins TRBV10-3 and TRBJ2-7; the D gene is possibly TRBD2 (5 bases). The CDR3 has 15 amino acids. With 3 bases removed from V and 0 bases from J, the gap between germline ends came to 12 bases. CDR1 is ENHRY, CDR2 SYGVKD, per germline. DNA of the CDR3: TGTGCCATCAGTGATGAGGGCGAGTTCTCCTACGAGCAGTACTTC. As protein: CAISDEGEFSYEQYF.

The gene calls are TRBV11-2 and TRBJ2-1, with TRBD2 matching 15 bases. Germline loops: CDR1 SGHAT, CDR2 FQNNGV. This CDR3 is built from 15 residues. The V and J ends lost 5 bases and 7 bases, in that order; junction bases with no gene match: 3. The CDR3 protein is CASSQGLAGGNEQFF. The CDR3 DNA follows: TGTGCCAGCAGCCAGGGACTAGCGGGGGGAAATGAGCAGTTCTTC. Complete variable domain (other parts from reference TRBV11-2 and TRBJ2-1): EAGVAQSPRYKIIEKRQSVAFWCNPISGHATLYWYQQILGQGPKLLIQFQNNGVVDDSQLPKDRFSAERLKGVDSTLKIQPAKLEDSAVYLCASSQGLAGGNEQFFGPGTRLTVL.